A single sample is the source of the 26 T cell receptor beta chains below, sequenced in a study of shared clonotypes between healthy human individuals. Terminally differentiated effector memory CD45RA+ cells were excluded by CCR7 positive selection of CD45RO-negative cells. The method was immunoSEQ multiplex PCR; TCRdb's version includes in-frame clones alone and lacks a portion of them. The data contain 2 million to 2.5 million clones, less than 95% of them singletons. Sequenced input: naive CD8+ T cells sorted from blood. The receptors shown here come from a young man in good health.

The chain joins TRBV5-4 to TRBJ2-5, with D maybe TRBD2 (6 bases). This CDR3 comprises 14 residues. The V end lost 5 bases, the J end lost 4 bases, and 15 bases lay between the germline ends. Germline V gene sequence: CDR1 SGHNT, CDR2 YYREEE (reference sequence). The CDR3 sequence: CASRQEGPGETQYF. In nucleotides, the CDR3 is TGTGCCAGCAGGCAGGAGGGGCCGGGAGAGACCCAGTACTTC.

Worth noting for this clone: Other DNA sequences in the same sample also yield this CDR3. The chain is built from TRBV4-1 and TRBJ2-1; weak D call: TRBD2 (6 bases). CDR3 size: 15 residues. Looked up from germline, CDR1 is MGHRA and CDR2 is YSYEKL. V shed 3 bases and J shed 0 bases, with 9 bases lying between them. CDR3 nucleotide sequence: TGCGCCAGCAGCCACCGGGACTCCTCCTACAATGAGCAGTTCTTC. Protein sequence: CASSHRDSSYNEQFF.

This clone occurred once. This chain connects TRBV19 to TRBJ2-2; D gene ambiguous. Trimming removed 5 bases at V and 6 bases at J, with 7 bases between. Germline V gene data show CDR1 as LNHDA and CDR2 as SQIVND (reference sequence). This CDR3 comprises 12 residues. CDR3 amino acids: CASSGVPGELFF. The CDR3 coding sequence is TGTGCCAGTAGTGGTGTTCCCGGGGAGCTGTTTTTT.

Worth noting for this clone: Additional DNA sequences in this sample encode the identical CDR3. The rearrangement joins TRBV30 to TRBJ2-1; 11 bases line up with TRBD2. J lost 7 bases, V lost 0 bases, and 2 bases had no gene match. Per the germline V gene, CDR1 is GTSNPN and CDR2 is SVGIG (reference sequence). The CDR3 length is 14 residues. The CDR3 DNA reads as TGTGCCTGGAGTGTACTAGCGGGAGTGAATGAGCAGTTCTTC. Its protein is CAWSVLAGVNEQFF. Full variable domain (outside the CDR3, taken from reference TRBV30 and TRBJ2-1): SQTIHQWPATLVQPVGSPLSLECTVEGTSNPNLYWYRQAAGRGLQLLFYSVGIGQISSEVPQNLSASRPQDRQFILSSKKLLLSDSGFYLCAWSVLAGVNEQFFGPGTRLTVL.

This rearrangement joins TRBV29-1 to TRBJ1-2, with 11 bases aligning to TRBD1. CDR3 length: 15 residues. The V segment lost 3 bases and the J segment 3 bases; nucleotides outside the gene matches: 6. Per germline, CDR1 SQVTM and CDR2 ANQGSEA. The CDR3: CSVEIGGQGDYGYTF. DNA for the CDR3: TGCAGCGTTGAGATTGGGGGACAGGGGGACTATGGCTACACCTTC.

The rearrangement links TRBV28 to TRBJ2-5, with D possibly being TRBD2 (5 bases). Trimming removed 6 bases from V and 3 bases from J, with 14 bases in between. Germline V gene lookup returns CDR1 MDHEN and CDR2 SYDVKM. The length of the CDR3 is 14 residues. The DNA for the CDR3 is TGTGCCAGCAGCCAAGAGGGTGAGGAAGAGACCCAGTACTTC. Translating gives CASSQEGEEETQYF. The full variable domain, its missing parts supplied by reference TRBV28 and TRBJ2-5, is DVKVTQSSRYLVKRTGEKVFLECVQDMDHENMFWYRQDPGLGLRLIYFSYDVKMKEKGDIPEGYSVSREKKERFSLILESASTNQTSMYLCASSQEGEEETQYFGPGTRLLVL.

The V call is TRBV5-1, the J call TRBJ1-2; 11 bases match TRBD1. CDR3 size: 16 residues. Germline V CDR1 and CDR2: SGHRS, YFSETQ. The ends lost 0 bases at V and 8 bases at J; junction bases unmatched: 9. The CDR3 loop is CASSLARDRGLVGYTF. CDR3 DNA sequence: TGCGCCAGCAGCTTGGCCCGGGACAGGGGGTTGGTCGGCTACACCTTC.

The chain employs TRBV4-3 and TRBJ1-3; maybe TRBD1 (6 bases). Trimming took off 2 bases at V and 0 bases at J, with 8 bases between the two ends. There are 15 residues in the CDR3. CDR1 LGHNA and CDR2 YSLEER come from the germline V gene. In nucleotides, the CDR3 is TGCGCCAGCAGCCAATTCAGGGGCTCTGGAAACACCATATATTTT. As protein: CASSQFRGSGNTIYF.

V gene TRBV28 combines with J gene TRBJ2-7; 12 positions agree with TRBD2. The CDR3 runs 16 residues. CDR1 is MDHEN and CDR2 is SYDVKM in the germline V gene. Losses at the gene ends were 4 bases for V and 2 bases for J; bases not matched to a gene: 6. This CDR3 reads CASSSRRLAGAYEQYF. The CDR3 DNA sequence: TGTGCCAGCAGTTCACGCAGACTAGCGGGGGCCTACGAGCAGTACTTC.

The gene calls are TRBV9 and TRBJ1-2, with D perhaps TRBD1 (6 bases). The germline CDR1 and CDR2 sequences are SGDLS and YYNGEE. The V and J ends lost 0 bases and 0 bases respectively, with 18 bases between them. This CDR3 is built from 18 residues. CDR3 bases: TGTGCCAGCAGCGTAGGGCTTCAGGGGATCTTTCCTAACTATGGCTACACCTTC. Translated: CASSVGLQGIFPNYGYTF.

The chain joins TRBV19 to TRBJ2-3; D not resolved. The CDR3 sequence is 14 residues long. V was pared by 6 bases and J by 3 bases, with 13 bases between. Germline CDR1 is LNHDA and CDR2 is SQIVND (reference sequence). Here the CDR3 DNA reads TGTGCCAGTAGGGCAGGACCTTTGACAGATACGCAGTATTTT. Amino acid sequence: CASRAGPLTDTQYF. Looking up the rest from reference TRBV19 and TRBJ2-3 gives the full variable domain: DGGITQSPKYLFRKEGQNVTLSCEQNLNHDAMYWYRQDPGQGLRLIYYSQIVNDFQKGDIAEGYSVSREKKESFPLTVTSAQKNPTAFYLCASRAGPLTDTQYFGPGTRLTVL.

The CDR3 region has the DNA TGTGCCAGCACAGACAGGGGGCCATACGAGCAGTACTTC. As protein: CASTDRGPYEQYF. V usage is TRBV6-1 and J usage is TRBJ2-7; 10 bases align to TRBD1. From germline, CDR1 is MNHNS and CDR2 SASEGT. J was trimmed by 4 bases and V by 7 bases; bases with no gene match: 4. CDR3 size: 13 residues.

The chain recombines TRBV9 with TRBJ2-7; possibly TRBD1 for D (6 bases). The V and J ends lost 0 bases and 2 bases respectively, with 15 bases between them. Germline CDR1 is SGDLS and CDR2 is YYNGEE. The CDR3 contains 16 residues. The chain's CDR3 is CASSVGGPTLTYEQYF. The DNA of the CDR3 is TGTGCCAGCAGCGTAGGGGGGCCGACACTGACCTACGAGCAGTACTTC.

CDR3 bases: TGCGCCAGCAGTGAGTCGGTGGGCAATGAGCAGTTCTTC. Residues: CASSESVGNEQFF. The chain carries TRBV10-2 and TRBJ2-1; D ambiguous. This CDR3 has 13 amino acids. Trimming stripped 0 bases from V and 6 bases from J, with 6 bases between. Germline CDR1 and CDR2: WSHSY and SAAADI.

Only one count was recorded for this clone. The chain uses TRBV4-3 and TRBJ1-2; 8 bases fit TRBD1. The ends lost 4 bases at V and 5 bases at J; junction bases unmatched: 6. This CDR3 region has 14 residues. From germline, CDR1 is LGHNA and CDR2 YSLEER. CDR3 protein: CASSPFQGAYGYTF. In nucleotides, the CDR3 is TGCGCCAGCAGCCCCTTCCAGGGGGCTTATGGCTACACCTTC.

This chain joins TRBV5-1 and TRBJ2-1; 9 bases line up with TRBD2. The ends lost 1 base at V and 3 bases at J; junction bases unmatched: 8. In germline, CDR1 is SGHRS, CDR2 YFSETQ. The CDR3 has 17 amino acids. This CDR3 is CASSLYARLADYNEQFF. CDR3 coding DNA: TGCGCCAGCAGCTTGTATGCCCGACTAGCGGACTACAATGAGCAGTTCTTC.

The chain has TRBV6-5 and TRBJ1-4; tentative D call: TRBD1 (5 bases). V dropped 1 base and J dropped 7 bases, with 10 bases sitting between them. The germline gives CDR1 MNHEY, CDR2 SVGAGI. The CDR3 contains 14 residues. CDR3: CASSYYSGTEKLFF. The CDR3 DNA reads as TGTGCCAGCAGTTACTATTCCGGGACTGAAAAACTGTTTTTT.

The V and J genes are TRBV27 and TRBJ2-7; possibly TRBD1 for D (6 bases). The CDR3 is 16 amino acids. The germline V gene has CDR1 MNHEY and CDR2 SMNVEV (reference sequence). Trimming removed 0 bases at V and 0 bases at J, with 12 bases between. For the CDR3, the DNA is TGTGCCAGCAGTTTATCGTGGGGGCTACTCTCCTACGAGCAGTACTTC. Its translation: CASSLSWGLLSYEQYF.

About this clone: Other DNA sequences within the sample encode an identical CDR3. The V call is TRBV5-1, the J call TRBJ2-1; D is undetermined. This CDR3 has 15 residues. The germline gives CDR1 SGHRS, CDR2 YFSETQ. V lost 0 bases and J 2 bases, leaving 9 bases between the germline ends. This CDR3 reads CASSLATGPYNEQFF. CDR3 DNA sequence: TGCGCCAGCAGCTTGGCAACGGGCCCCTACAATGAGCAGTTCTTC. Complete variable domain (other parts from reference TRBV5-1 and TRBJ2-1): KAGVTQTPRYLIKTRGQQVTLSCSPISGHRSVSWYQQTPGQGLQFLFEYFSETQRNKGNFPGRFSGRQFSNSRSEMNVSTLELGDSALYLCASSLATGPYNEQFFGPGTRLTVL.

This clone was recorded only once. The CDR3 loop reads CASSQSPGREGGDTQYF. The CDR3 nucleotides read TGCGCCAGCAGCCAAAGCCCGGGACGGGAGGGAGGAGATACGCAGTATTTT. The genes are TRBV4-3 and TRBJ2-3, with 8 nucleotides matching TRBD2. V dropped 2 bases and J dropped 5; count of bases not matched to a gene: 12. The germline gives CDR1 LGHNA, CDR2 YSLEER. This CDR3 is 17 amino acids long.

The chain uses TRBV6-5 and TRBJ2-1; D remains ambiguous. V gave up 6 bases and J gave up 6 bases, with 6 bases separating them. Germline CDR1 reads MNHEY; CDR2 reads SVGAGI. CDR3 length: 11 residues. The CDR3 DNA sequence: TGTGCCAGCAGATTACTCAATGAGCAGTTCTTC. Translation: CASRLLNEQFF.

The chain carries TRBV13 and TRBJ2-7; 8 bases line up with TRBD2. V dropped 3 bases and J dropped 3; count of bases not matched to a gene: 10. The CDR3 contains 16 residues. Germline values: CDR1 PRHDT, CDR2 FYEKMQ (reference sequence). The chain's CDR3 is CASSLDAGGRFYEQYF. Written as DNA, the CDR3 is TGTGCCAGCAGCTTGGACGCGGGAGGTCGTTTCTACGAGCAGTACTTC.

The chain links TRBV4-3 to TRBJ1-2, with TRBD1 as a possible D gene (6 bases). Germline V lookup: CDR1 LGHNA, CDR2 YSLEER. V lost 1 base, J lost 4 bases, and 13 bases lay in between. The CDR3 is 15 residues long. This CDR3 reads CASSQAPGAGYGYTF. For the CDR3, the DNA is TGCGCCAGCAGCCAAGCACCAGGGGCAGGCTATGGCTACACCTTC.

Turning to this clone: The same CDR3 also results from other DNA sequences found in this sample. The CDR3 nucleotides are TGCAGCGTTGAAGGGCTCACGAACACCGGGGAGCTGTTTTTT. This gives the protein CSVEGLTNTGELFF. The rearrangement links TRBV29-1 to TRBJ2-2; D ambiguous. The CDR3 consists of 14 residues. Germline V gene lookup returns CDR1 SQVTM and CDR2 ANQGSEA. The V and J ends lost 1 base and 0 bases respectively, with 6 bases between them.

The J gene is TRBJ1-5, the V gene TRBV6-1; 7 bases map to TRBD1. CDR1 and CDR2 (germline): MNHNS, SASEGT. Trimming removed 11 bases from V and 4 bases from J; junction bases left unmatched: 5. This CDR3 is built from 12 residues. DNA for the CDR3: TGTGCCGGACGGACAGGAAATCAGCCCCAGCATTTT. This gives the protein CAGRTGNQPQHF.

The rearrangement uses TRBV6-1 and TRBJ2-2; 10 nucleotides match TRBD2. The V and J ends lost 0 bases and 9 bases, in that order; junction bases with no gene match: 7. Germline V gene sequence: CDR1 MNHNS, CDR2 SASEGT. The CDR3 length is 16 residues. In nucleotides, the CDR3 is TGTGCCAGCAGTGAAGCTTGGCTAGCGGGAGTCTGGGAGCTGTTTTTT. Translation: CASSEAWLAGVWELFF.